One and the same sample provided the 15 T cell receptor beta chains below, sequenced in a study of identical twins. TCRdb passed the 5' RACE reads through MiXCR, listing each CDR3 protein once. Of about 890,000 distinct CDR3 sequences listed, around 12% are singletons. The same sample was also used in a study of yellow fever vaccine responses in identical twins.

Material: PBMCs. The receptors stem from a woman younger than 30 in good health.

This clonotype has a single count. This chain links TRBV20-1 with TRBJ2-7, with D hard to call. V was pared by 6 bases and J by 6 bases, with 21 bases between. Germline V gives CDR1 DFQATT, CDR2 SNEGSKA (reference sequence). This CDR3 is built from 14 residues. The CDR3 DNA reads as TGCAGTGCGACCAAGGGTAGCACCTGGTTCGAGCAGTACTTC. This encodes CSATKGSTWFEQYF.

This clonotype was seen a handful of times. The V call is TRBV5-1, the J call TRBJ2-7; D unresolved. The CDR3 is made up of 15 amino acids. V shed 0 bases and J shed 7 bases, with 17 bases lying between them. Germline CDR1 and CDR2: SGHRS and YFSETQ. CDR3 sequence reads: CASSLGWSSGVEQYF. The DNA of the CDR3 is TGCGCCAGCAGCTTGGGGTGGAGCTCCGGTGTAGAGCAGTACTTC.

This clonotype was found a few times. The chain is built from TRBV15 and TRBJ2-1; 8 bases map to TRBD2. V shed 3 bases, J shed 4 bases, and the junction held 5 bases outside the gene matches. The CDR3 consists of 15 residues. Germline-derived CDR1 and CDR2 are LNHNV and YYDKDF (reference sequence). The DNA of the CDR3 is TGTGCCACCAGCAGTAGCGGGATAGTGTACAATGAGCAGTTCTTC. This gives the protein CATSSSGIVYNEQFF.

The chain recombines TRBV28 with TRBJ2-5; D is possibly TRBD1 (5 bases). CDR3 length: 14 amino acids. Trimming stripped 5 bases from V and 5 bases from J, with 15 bases between. Germline V gene sequence: CDR1 MDHEN, CDR2 SYDVKM. DNA for the CDR3: TGTGCCAGCAGTCCCCAGGGCCATGGGGAGACCCAGTACTTC. It specifies CASSPQGHGETQYF.

This clonotype was observed a few times. CDR3 protein: CASSSFGGGELFF. CDR3 sequence (DNA): TGTGCCAGCAGTTCTTTCGGAGGCGGGGAGCTGTTTTTT. This chain uses TRBV7-9 with TRBJ2-2, with D possibly being TRBD2 (5 bases). This CDR3 is built from 13 residues. CDR1 is SEHNR and CDR2 is FQNEAQ in the germline V gene (reference sequence). V was pared by 6 bases and J by 7 bases, with 12 bases between. Supplemented by reference TRBV7-9 and TRBJ2-2, the full variable domain reads DTGVSQNPRHKITKRGQNVTFRCDPISEHNRLYWYRQTLGQGPEFLTYFQNEAQLEKSRLLSDRFSAERPKGSFSTLEIQRTEQGDSAMYLCASSSFGGGELFFGEGSRLTVL.

This clonotype occurred many times. The chain couples TRBV3-1 to TRBJ2-3; D possibly matches TRBD1 or TRBD2 (5 bases each). The CDR3 runs to 15 residues. V lost 4 bases to trimming and J lost 0 bases, with 11 bases between them. The germline V gene has CDR1 LGHDT and CDR2 YNNKEL (reference sequence). The CDR3 loop is CASSRRDRSTDTQYF. The DNA of the CDR3 is TGTGCCAGCAGCCGCAGGGACCGAAGCACAGATACGCAGTATTTT.

This clonotype has a handful of counts. The chain has TRBV20-1 and TRBJ2-5; 12 positions agree with TRBD1. The V gene end was trimmed by 3 bases and the J gene end by 4 bases; junction bases not matched to a gene: 6. The CDR3 spans 15 residues. Germline CDR1 is DFQATT and CDR2 is SNEGSKA (reference sequence). This chain's CDR3 is CSASGGQGALETQYF. CDR3 sequence (DNA): TGCAGTGCTAGTGGGGGACAGGGGGCTTTAGAGACCCAGTACTTC.

The chain uses TRBV5-1 and TRBJ1-4, with D unresolved. Germline V gives CDR1 SGHRS, CDR2 YFSETQ. This CDR3 has 14 amino acids. V gave up 4 bases and J gave up 12 bases, with 19 bases separating them. The CDR3 DNA is TGCGCCAGCAGCCCATCACCAATAAGTGTTGAACTGTTTTTT. The encoded protein is CASSPSPISVELFF.

The table lists this clonotype with a few counts. V usage is TRBV20-1 and J usage is TRBJ2-7; 7 nucleotides line up with TRBD2. Germline lookup yields CDR1 DFQATT and CDR2 SNEGSKA (reference sequence). The J segment lost 4 bases and the V segment lost 0 bases, leaving 9 bases of the junction unmatched. The CDR3 is 15 amino acids. CDR3 sequence reads: CSARDPSSGKYEQYV. The CDR3 coding sequence is TGCAGTGCTAGAGATCCGTCTAGCGGAAAATACGAGCAGTACGTC.

The chain combines TRBV12-3 or TRBV12-4 with TRBJ2-2, with D possibly matching TRBD2 (5 bases). CDR3 length: 16 amino acids. V lost 6 bases, J lost 4 bases, and 18 bases lay in between. In nucleotides, the CDR3 is TGTGCCAGCAGCCAAGAAAGCGGAGTACTCACCGGGGAGCTGTTTTTT. Its translation: CASSQESGVLTGELFF.

The chain recombines TRBV10-3 with TRBJ1-1; D perhaps matches TRBD1 (5 bases). The CDR3 contains 11 residues. Trimming took off 7 bases at V and 4 bases at J, with 7 bases between the two ends. Per germline, CDR1 ENHRY and CDR2 SYGVKD. CDR3 in DNA: TGTGCCATCAAGCAGGGCACTGAAGCTTTCTTT. Protein: CAIKQGTEAFF.

This rearrangement joins TRBV11-2 to TRBJ2-7, with TRBD1 matching over 10 bases. Germline CDR1 and CDR2: SGHAT and FQNNGV. The length of the CDR3 is 15 residues. J gave up 2 bases and V 5 bases, and 6 bases lay outside the gene matches. The CDR3 protein is CASSTETGGPYEQYF. In nucleotides, the CDR3 is TGTGCCAGCAGCACGGAGACAGGGGGCCCCTACGAGCAGTACTTC.

The chain has TRBV7-9 and TRBJ2-3; 7 bases align to TRBD2. Trimming cost V 2 bases and J 2 bases; bases outside gene matches: 10. There are 17 residues in the CDR3. From germline, CDR1 is SEHNR and CDR2 FQNEAQ (reference sequence). This CDR3 reads CASSLSAFSGDTDTQYF. The CDR3 DNA reads as TGTGCCAGCAGCTTAAGCGCCTTCAGCGGGGACACAGATACGCAGTATTTT.

This clonotype was seen a handful of times. V is TRBV12-5 and J is TRBJ2-7; 7 positions match TRBD2. The germline gives CDR1 LGHNT, CDR2 FRNRAP. With V trimmed by 4 bases and J by 3 bases, 3 bases remained unmatched. This CDR3 contains 13 residues. The CDR3 loop is CASGSPGGYEQYF. DNA for the CDR3: TGTGCTAGTGGTTCGCCGGGGGGCTACGAGCAGTACTTC.

The sample holds a few counts of this clonotype. The rearrangement joins TRBV20-1 to TRBJ1-2; TRBD1 aligns across 7 bases. The CDR3 has 16 residues. Germline V lookup: CDR1 DFQATT, CDR2 SNEGSKA (reference sequence). V was pared by 6 bases and J by 7 bases, with 20 bases of the junction left unmatched. The CDR3 region is CSASVEGQPFRGGYTF. The DNA of the CDR3 is TGCAGTGCATCGGTGGAGGGACAGCCGTTCAGAGGTGGCTACACCTTC.